The 29 T cell receptor beta chains reported below all come from one sample, sequenced in a study of blood T cell repertoires in COVID-19. The protocol was immunoSEQ multiplex PCR, while the TCRdb copy is restricted to in-frame clones and leaves out a portion. The data show tens of thousands of clones, roughly 80% seen once. Sequenced material: peripheral blood. The receptors were gathered from an elderly woman with acute or convalescent COVID-19.

The V call is TRBV15, the J call TRBJ1-6; 8 positions agree with TRBD1. V lost 5 bases to trimming and J lost 10 bases; unmatched junction nucleotides: 4. Germline V gene data show CDR1 as LNHNV and CDR2 as YYDKDF (reference sequence). The CDR3 is made up of 13 amino acids. In DNA form, the CDR3 reads TGTGCCACCAGCCAGGGGGCAGTCTCACCCCTCCACTTT. Translation: CATSQGAVSPLHF.

The chain couples TRBV11-2 to TRBJ1-1; no reliable D call. The CDR3 covers 13 residues. Per germline, CDR1 SGHAT and CDR2 FQNNGV. The V end lost 5 bases, the J end lost 1 base, and 8 bases lay between the germline ends. The CDR3: CASSQTPNTEAFF. The CDR3 DNA is TGTGCCAGCAGCCAGACACCGAACACTGAAGCTTTCTTT. Full variable domain (outside the CDR3, taken from reference TRBV11-2 and TRBJ1-1): EAGVAQSPRYKIIEKRQSVAFWCNPISGHATLYWYQQILGQGPKLLIQFQNNGVVDDSQLPKDRFSAERLKGVDSTLKIQPAKLEDSAVYLCASSQTPNTEAFFGQGTRLTVV.

The rearrangement joins TRBV2 to TRBJ2-7, with TRBD1 matching 11 bases. CDR3 length: 13 residues. The germline CDR1 and CDR2 sequences are SNHLY and FYNNEI. Trimming took 6 bases from V and 7 from J; bases not matched to a gene: 5. CDR3 DNA sequence: TGTGCCAGCAGGGGACAGGGGGTAGGGGAGCAGTACTTC. Amino acids: CASRGQGVGEQYF.

The chain uses TRBV7-6 and TRBJ2-3; 8 bases are shared with TRBD2. The V gene end was trimmed by 2 bases and the J gene end by 5 bases; junction bases not matched to a gene: 6. Per germline, CDR1 SGHVS and CDR2 FNYEAQ. This CDR3 contains 15 residues. CDR3 sequence (DNA): TGTGCCAGCAGCTTACGGGAGGGCCTCAAAGATACGCAGTATTTT. It is translated as CASSLREGLKDTQYF.

The chain has TRBV2 and TRBJ2-7; 10 bases are a match to TRBD2. Per the germline V gene, CDR1 is SNHLY and CDR2 is FYNNEI. There are 18 residues in the CDR3. Trimming cost V 0 bases and J 5 bases; bases outside gene matches: 13. This CDR3 is CASSEALHWLAGAHEQYF. The CDR3 bases are TGTGCCAGCAGTGAAGCGCTCCATTGGCTAGCGGGAGCGCACGAGCAGTACTTC.

This clone was picked up a small number of times. This chain links TRBV11-2 with TRBJ2-1, with TRBD2 matching over 11 bases. CDR1 is SGHAT, CDR2 FQNNGV, per germline. Unmatched junction bases numbered 6, after V lost 3 bases and J lost 8 bases. This CDR3 spans 15 amino acids. This CDR3 is CASSFRTSGSDEQFF. CDR3 in DNA: TGTGCCAGCAGCTTCAGAACTAGCGGGAGTGATGAGCAGTTCTTC.

The chain uses TRBV19 and TRBJ2-2; 8 bases line up with TRBD2. CDR1 and CDR2 (germline): LNHDA, SQIVND (reference sequence). This CDR3 has 15 residues. Losses at the gene ends were 6 bases for V and 7 bases for J; bases not matched to a gene: 10. CDR3: CASSSSGTRVGELFF. DNA of the CDR3: TGTGCCAGTAGCTCTTCCGGGACTAGAGTCGGGGAGCTGTTTTTT.

The V and J genes are TRBV7-3 and TRBJ2-5, with 10 bases that match TRBD1. The J segment lost 4 bases and the V segment lost 5 bases, leaving 13 bases of the junction unmatched. The length of the CDR3 is 17 residues. CDR1 SGHTA and CDR2 FQGTGA come from the germline V gene. DNA of the CDR3: TGTGCCAGCAGCAAACAAAGGGCAGGACAGGGGGGAGAGACCCAGTACTTC. Its protein product is CASSKQRAGQGGETQYF. Complete variable domain (other parts from reference TRBV7-3 and TRBJ2-5): GAGVSQTPSNKVTEKGKYVELRCDPISGHTALYWYRQSLGQGPEFLIYFQGTGAADDSGLPNDRFFAVRPEGSVSTLKIQRTERGDSAVYLCASSKQRAGQGGETQYFGPGTRLLVL.

The chain recombines TRBV5-4 with TRBJ2-1, with D perhaps matching TRBD2 (6 bases). CDR1 SGHNT and CDR2 YYREEE come from the germline V gene (reference sequence). V gave up 8 bases and J gave up 1 base, with 13 bases separating them. This CDR3 has 14 amino acids. In nucleotides, the CDR3 is TGTGCCAGTACGCGGGGCCAATCCTACAATGAGCAGTTCTTC. Translation gives CASTRGQSYNEQFF.

The CDR3 loop is CASSRQIAAGPYNEQFF. For the CDR3, the DNA is TGTGCCAGCAGCCGACAAATAGCGGCAGGACCTTACAATGAGCAGTTCTTC. The chain carries TRBV7-6 and TRBJ2-1; TRBD2 might be the D (6 bases). The germline V and J ends were trimmed by 5 bases and 4 bases, with 21 bases remaining between them. Germline V CDR1 and CDR2: SGHVS, FNYEAQ. CDR3 length: 17 amino acids. The whole variable domain, filled in from reference TRBV7-6 and TRBJ2-1, reads GAGVSQSPRYKVTKRGQDVALRCDPISGHVSLYWYRQALGQGPEFLTYFNYEAQQDKSGLPNDRFSAERPEGSISTLTIQRTEQRDSAMYRCASSRQIAAGPYNEQFFGPGTRLTVL.

Only one count was recorded for this clone. This chain joins TRBV27 and TRBJ1-2, with D possibly TRBD1 on 5 matching bases. Trimming cost V 3 bases and J 4 bases, with 9 bases left between them. There are 13 residues in the CDR3. Looked up from germline, CDR1 is MNHEY and CDR2 is SMNVEV (reference sequence). CDR3 residues: CASSFRGVYGYTF. CDR3 in DNA: TGTGCCAGCAGTTTCCGGGGGGTCTATGGCTACACCTTC.

The chain links TRBV27 to TRBJ2-1; 7 bases align to TRBD1. Germline CDR1 is MNHEY and CDR2 is SMNVEV (reference sequence). V trimming: 3 bases; J trimming: 3 bases; junction bases outside the gene matches: 5. This CDR3 contains 15 residues. The CDR3 sequence is CASSFLRQGYNEQFF. As DNA, the CDR3 is TGTGCCAGCAGTTTCCTCCGACAGGGCTACAATGAGCAGTTCTTC.

The chain couples TRBV6-4 to TRBJ2-1, with 10 bases identical to TRBD2. The V segment lost 6 bases and the J segment 3 bases; nucleotides outside the gene matches: 5. The CDR3 is made up of 15 amino acids. The germline V gene has CDR1 MRHNA and CDR2 SNTAGT. As DNA, the CDR3 is TGTGCCAGCAGCGTTCGGACTAGCGGCTACAATGAGCAGTTCTTC. This translates into CASSVRTSGYNEQFF.

The rearrangement links TRBV23-1 to TRBJ2-4, with 10 bases matching TRBD1. TRBV23-1 is an ORF for which the function is uncertain. The CDR3 has 15 amino acids. The V gene end was trimmed by 7 bases and the J gene end by 5 bases; junction bases not matched to a gene: 8. The CDR3 DNA sequence: TGCGCCAGCAAAAGGACAGGGGGTGACGAAAACATTCAGTACTTC. Residues: CASKRTGGDENIQYF.

The CDR3 reads CATSRVPGTGDPEAFF. The CDR3 coding sequence is TGTGCCACCAGCAGAGTTCCGGGGACAGGGGACCCTGAAGCTTTCTTT. The chain carries TRBV15 and TRBJ1-1; the match to TRBD1 covers 10 bases. The CDR3 has 16 amino acids. Trimming at V came to 1 base and at J to 6 bases, leaving 8 bases not matched to a gene. Germline-derived CDR1 and CDR2 are LNHNV and YYDKDF (reference sequence).

J is TRBJ1-4 and V is TRBV28; D not certain. This CDR3 is built from 17 residues. V was cut by 5 bases and J by 0 bases, with 16 bases left in between. Germline CDR1 reads MDHEN; CDR2 reads SYDVKM. CDR3 amino acids: CASSPIGFGATNEKLFF. Here the CDR3 DNA reads TGTGCCAGCAGTCCTATCGGGTTCGGGGCAACTAATGAAAAACTGTTTTTT.

V is TRBV6-5 and J is TRBJ1-1, with D maybe TRBD1 (5 bases). The CDR3 extends over 14 amino acids. The germline V and J ends were trimmed by 5 bases and 5 bases, with 15 bases remaining between them. The germline V gene has CDR1 MNHEY and CDR2 SVGAGI. The CDR3 DNA sequence: TGTGCCAGCAGTATGGAGGGGCGGCGAACTGAAGCTTTCTTT. Translated, it gives CASSMEGRRTEAFF.

The V call is TRBV5-1, the J call TRBJ2-2, with 10 bases lining up with TRBD2. The germline gives CDR1 SGHRS, CDR2 YFSETQ. CDR3 length equals 17 residues. V shed 1 base and J 6 bases; nucleotides not matched to a gene: 9. The CDR3 reads CASSLTSGAGRAGELFF. The CDR3 DNA follows: TGCGCCAGCAGCTTGACTAGCGGGGCAGGAAGGGCCGGGGAGCTGTTTTTT.

V usage is TRBV5-6 and J usage is TRBJ2-1; 8 bases are shared with TRBD1. This CDR3 spans 15 amino acids. V dropped 3 bases and J dropped 6; count of bases not matched to a gene: 8. CDR1 and CDR2 (germline): SGHDT, YYEEEE. The CDR3 reads CASSWGSGGPNEQFF. In DNA form, the CDR3 reads TGTGCCAGCAGCTGGGGGTCAGGGGGCCCCAATGAGCAGTTCTTC.

The chain combines TRBV13 with TRBJ2-7, with D maybe TRBD1 (5 bases). Trimming removed 6 bases from V and 0 bases from J, with 12 bases in between. CDR1 and CDR2 from the germline V gene are PRHDT and FYEKMQ (reference sequence). The CDR3 has 14 residues. DNA of the CDR3: TGTGCCAGCAGAGAAACAGGAGTCTCCTACGAGCAGTACTTC. Translating it yields CASRETGVSYEQYF.

V usage is TRBV7-8 and J usage is TRBJ2-1; 13 nucleotides agree with TRBD2. Unmatched junction bases numbered 11, after V lost 2 bases and J lost 1 base. The CDR3 covers 20 residues. Germline CDR1 reads SGHVS; CDR2 reads FQNEAQ. CDR3 protein: CASSLSSVTSGRRSYNEQFF. The CDR3 region has the DNA TGTGCCAGCAGCTTATCCTCCGTGACTAGCGGGAGGAGATCCTACAATGAGCAGTTCTTC.

This chain uses TRBV11-2 with TRBJ2-2; D gene ambiguous. Trimming pared 4 bases from V and 7 bases from J, leaving 25 bases between. CDR1 is SGHAT, CDR2 FQNNGV, per germline. This CDR3 region has 18 residues. CDR3 nucleotides: TGTGCCAGCAGCTCCACCGTGGGCAGGCGAACACCTGGCGGGGAGCTGTTTTTT. Encoded protein: CASSSTVGRRTPGGELFF.

The CDR3 is CASKWRGEQYF. CDR3 in DNA: TGTGCCAGCAAGTGGCGAGGCGAGCAGTACTTC. The genes are TRBV12-3 or TRBV12-4 and TRBJ2-7; the D is unclear. The CDR3 extends over 11 amino acids. The ends were cut back, 7 bases at V and 6 bases at J, with 10 bases in the middle.

The chain joins TRBV7-2 to TRBJ2-7; 9 bases fit TRBD2. CDR1 is SGHTA and CDR2 is FQGNSA in the germline V gene. There are 16 residues in the CDR3. Trimming cost V 4 bases and J 5 bases; bases outside gene matches: 12. The CDR3 bases are TGTGCCAGCAGCTCCGAGGGTCTAGCGGGACCTGACGAGCAGTACTTC. Translating gives CASSSEGLAGPDEQYF. The full variable domain, its missing parts supplied by reference TRBV7-2 and TRBJ2-7, is GAGVSQSPSNKVTEKGKDVELRCDPISGHTALYWYRQSLGQGLEFLIYFQGNSAPDKSGLPSDRFSAERTGGSVSTLTIQRTQQEDSAVYLCASSSEGLAGPDEQYFGPGTRLTVT.

The gene calls are TRBV28 and TRBJ1-2; D not resolved. CDR1 MDHEN and CDR2 SYDVKM come from the germline V gene. This CDR3 has 11 residues. The V and J ends lost 8 bases and 11 bases respectively, with 15 bases between them. As DNA, the CDR3 is TGTGCCAGCTGGGCCCCCTTGAAATACACCTTC. Its translation: CASWAPLKYTF.

This clone was picked up one time. V gene TRBV27 combines with J gene TRBJ1-2; D is perhaps TRBD1 (6 bases). V was trimmed by 6 bases and J by 4 bases, leaving 9 bases between them. Germline values: CDR1 MNHEY, CDR2 SMNVEV (reference sequence). CDR3 size: 12 residues. The CDR3 spells CASRAGVYGYTF. CDR3 DNA sequence: TGTGCCAGCAGGGCAGGGGTCTATGGCTACACCTTC.

This clone came up a few times. The chain is built from TRBV9 and TRBJ1-2; 7 bases align to TRBD1. CDR1 and CDR2 from the germline V gene are SGDLS and YYNGEE. The CDR3 covers 17 residues. After removal of 0 bases from V and 0 bases from J, the junction contained 8 bases not matched to a gene. The CDR3 DNA reads as TGTGCCAGCAGCGTAGAGCACGACAGGGCCACTAACTATGGCTACACCTTC. Protein sequence: CASSVEHDRATNYGYTF.

CDR3 loop: CASSQSNRGAFF. In nucleotides, the CDR3 is TGTGCCAGCAGCCAATCAAACAGGGGGGCTTTCTTT. The chain carries TRBV16 and TRBJ1-1, with TRBD1 identical over 8 bases. V lost 0 bases to trimming and J lost 11 bases; unmatched junction nucleotides: 2. CDR3 length: 12 amino acids. Germline V gene lookup returns CDR1 KGHSY and CDR2 FQNENV.

V is TRBV5-1 and J is TRBJ2-1; TRBD1 is a possible D gene (5 bases). From germline, CDR1 is SGHRS and CDR2 YFSETQ. V was cut by 2 bases and J by 8 bases, with 14 bases left in between. CDR3 length: 14 amino acids. The CDR3 sequence is CASSFDRGLDEQFF. The CDR3 DNA sequence: TGCGCCAGCAGCTTCGATAGGGGTCTGGATGAGCAGTTCTTC.